The rows below give T cell receptor beta chains drawn from one sample of a study of T cells after yellow fever vaccination. MiXCR, applied by TCRdb to the 5' RACE reads, yields one record per CDR3 protein. Of more than 300,000 distinct CDR3 sequences listed, approximately 12% were seen once; the top ten hold approximately 3.3%. The starting material was CD4+ T cells sorted from PBMCs, obtained 45 days after the yellow fever booster vaccination. Every receptor here comes from a man between 18 and 29 years old who received the YFV17D yellow fever vaccine. CDR3s include the opening cysteine and the closing phenylalanine or tryptophan. Fields, in order: CDR3 DNA, CDR3 protein, J gene, clone size, D gene, V gene. A D gene is named only where the DNA matches it firmly. Clone size, where shown, is once, few, many, or a class for clones that have expanded.

TGTGCCAGCAGCCCTCCTTACTGGGATACGCAGTATTTT CASSPPYWDTQYF TRBJ2-3 many NA TRBV11-2
TGCAGTGCCCCGAAGCGGGGGGCCCGGGACTACGAGCAGTACTTC CSAPKRGARDYEQYF TRBJ2-7 few TRBD2 TRBV20-1
TGTGCCAGCAGTTTCGACAGGGCGCAAGCTTTCTTT CASSFDRAQAFF TRBJ1-1 NA TRBD1 TRBV5-4
TGTGCCAGCAGCTTAACAGCAGATGGAAACACCATATATTTT CASSLTADGNTIYF TRBJ1-3 NA NA TRBV7-2
TGTGCCAGCAGCACGGACAGGGCGGGTAACATTCAGTACTTC CASSTDRAGNIQYF TRBJ2-4 NA TRBD1 TRBV7-8
TGTGCCAGCAGGGGGACTGCCAGGGCTGGGGCCAACGTCCTGACTTTC CASRGTARAGANVLTF TRBJ2-6 NA NA TRBV2
TGTGCCAGCAGCCCTCGGGGGGGGGCTGGAGGAGATACGCAGTATTTT CASSPRGGAGGDTQYF TRBJ2-3 many TRBD2 TRBV7-3
TGTGCTAGTGGTTTTTGGGGAGACACCGGGGAGCTGTTTTTT CASGFWGDTGELFF TRBJ2-2 NA NA TRBV12-5
TGCAGTGCTAGAGCATCGGGACAGATGAACACCGGGGAGCTGTTTTTT CSARASGQMNTGELFF TRBJ2-2 NA TRBD1 TRBV20-1
TGTGCCAGCAGCCCGGGACAGGGGGCTGGGAGCAATCAGCCCCAGCATTTT CASSPGQGAGSNQPQHF TRBJ1-5 few TRBD1 TRBV4-2
TGCAGTGCTGGCCCGGGGGAGACCCAGTACTTC CSAGPGETQYF TRBJ2-5 NA NA TRBV20-1
TGTGCCAGCAGTTTCCAATCCGGGAACATTCAGTACTTC CASSFQSGNIQYF TRBJ2-4 many NA TRBV27
TGCGCCAGCAGCCAAGATAGTGGACTCTTGGTCTATGGCTACACCTTC CASSQDSGLLVYGYTF TRBJ1-2 NA NA TRBV4-3
TGTGCCAGCAGTTCGAGTTGGAGCGGGGGGACCGAGCAGTACTTC CASSSSWSGGTEQYF TRBJ2-7 few TRBD2 TRBV7-9
TGCGCCAGCAGCCAAGAACCAAACACTGAAGCTTTCTTT CASSQEPNTEAFF TRBJ1-1 many NA TRBV4-3
TGTGCCAGCTTCTCGACAGTCTCTGGGGCCAACGTCCTGACTTTC CASFSTVSGANVLTF TRBJ2-6 NA NA TRBV18
TGTGCCATCAAGGGGATAACTAGCACAGATACGCAGTATTTT CAIKGITSTDTQYF TRBJ2-3 NA NA TRBV10-3
TGTGCCAGTACAGGTTACACCGGGGAGCTGTTTTTT CASTGYTGELFF TRBJ2-2 many NA TRBV2
TGTGCCAGCAGTGCAGGGGCAGGCAATCAGCCCCAGCATTTT CASSAGAGNQPQHF TRBJ1-5 many NA TRBV6-2/TRBV6-3
TGTGCCAGCAGAATGGTCAGGTTCGACACTGAAGCTTTCTTT CASRMVRFDTEAFF TRBJ1-1 few NA TRBV6-5
TGCGCCAGCAGGTTGGGCGCCGAGACCCAGTACTTC CASRLGAETQYF TRBJ2-5 few NA TRBV5-1
TGTGCCAGCAGTTTCTGGGGGGTCGGCGAGACCCAGTACTTC CASSFWGVGETQYF TRBJ2-5 many NA TRBV12-3/TRBV12-4
TGCAGTGCTAGCCGGGACAGCCCTAATTCACCCCTCCACTTT CSASRDSPNSPLHF TRBJ1-6 few TRBD1 TRBV20-1
TGCGCCAGCAGCTTGGGGACGGCTGGAACGGCCGGGGAGCTGTTTTTT CASSLGTAGTAGELFF TRBJ2-2 NA NA TRBV5-1
TGTGCCAGCAGCACCAGTGGGAGTAGCGGGGGGGCCAAGACCCAGTACTTC CASSTSGSSGGAKTQYF TRBJ2-5 many TRBD2 TRBV7-2
TGTGCCAGCAGCGCAGGCCCTACATCGAATCAGCCCCAGCATTTT CASSAGPTSNQPQHF TRBJ1-5 few NA TRBV9
TGCGCCAGCAGCCAACAACCTAGCGGGGGGGAAGAGACCCAGTACTTC CASSQQPSGGEETQYF TRBJ2-5 few TRBD2 TRBV4-3
TGTGCCAGTAGTATACAGGAATTCTATGGCTACACCTTC CASSIQEFYGYTF TRBJ1-2 few NA TRBV19
TGCAGCGTTGGGGGCGCCGGAGGGGGAAGCGGGAATGGGATTGAGCAGTTCTTC CSVGGAGGGSGNGIEQFF TRBJ2-1 many NA TRBV29-1
TGTGCCAGCAACACCTTCGGCGGGGGGGCTAGGACCGGGGAGCTGTTTTTT CASNTFGGGARTGELFF TRBJ2-2 NA TRBD2 TRBV5-6
TGCGCCAGCAGCCAAGATCCCCAAGAGACCCAGTACTTC CASSQDPQETQYF TRBJ2-5 few NA TRBV4-3